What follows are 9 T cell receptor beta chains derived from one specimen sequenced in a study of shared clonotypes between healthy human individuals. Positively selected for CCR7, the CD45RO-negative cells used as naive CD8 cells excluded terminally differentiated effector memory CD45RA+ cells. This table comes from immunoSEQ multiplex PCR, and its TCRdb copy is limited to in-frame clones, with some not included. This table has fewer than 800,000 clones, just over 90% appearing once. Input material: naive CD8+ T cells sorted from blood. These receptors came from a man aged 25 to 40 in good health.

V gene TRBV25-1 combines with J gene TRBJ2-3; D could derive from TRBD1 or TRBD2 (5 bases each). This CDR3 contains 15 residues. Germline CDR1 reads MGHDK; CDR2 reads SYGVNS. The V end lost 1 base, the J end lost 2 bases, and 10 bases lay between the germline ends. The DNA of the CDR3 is TGTGCCAGCAGTGAATTAGAGGGACCCACAGATACGCAGTATTTT. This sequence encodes CASSELEGPTDTQYF.

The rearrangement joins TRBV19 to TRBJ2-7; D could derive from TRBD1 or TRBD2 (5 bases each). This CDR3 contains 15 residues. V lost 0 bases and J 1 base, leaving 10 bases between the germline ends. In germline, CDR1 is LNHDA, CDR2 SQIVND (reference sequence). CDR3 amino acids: CASSIDRDLSYEQYF. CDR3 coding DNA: TGTGCCAGTAGTATAGACCGGGACCTTTCCTACGAGCAGTACTTC.

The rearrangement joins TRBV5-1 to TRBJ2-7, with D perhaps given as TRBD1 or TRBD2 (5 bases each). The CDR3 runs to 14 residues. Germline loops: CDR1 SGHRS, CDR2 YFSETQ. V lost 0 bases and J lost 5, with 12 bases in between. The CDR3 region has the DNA TGCGCCAGCAGCTTGGCCACGGGGACGAACGAGCAGTACTTC. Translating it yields CASSLATGTNEQYF.

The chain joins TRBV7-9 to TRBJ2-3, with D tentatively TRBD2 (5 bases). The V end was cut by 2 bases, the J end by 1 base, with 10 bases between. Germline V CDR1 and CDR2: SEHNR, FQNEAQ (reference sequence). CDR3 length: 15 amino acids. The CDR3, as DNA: TGTGCCAGCAGCTTATCAGCGGAGCGCACAGATACGCAGTATTTT. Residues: CASSLSAERTDTQYF.

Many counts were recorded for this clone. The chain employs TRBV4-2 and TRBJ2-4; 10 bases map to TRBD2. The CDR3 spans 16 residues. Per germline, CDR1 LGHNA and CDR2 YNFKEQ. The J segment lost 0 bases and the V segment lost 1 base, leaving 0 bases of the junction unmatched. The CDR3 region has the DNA TGTGCCAGCAGCCAAGGACTAGCGGGAGCCAAAAACATTCAGTACTTC. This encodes CASSQGLAGAKNIQYF.

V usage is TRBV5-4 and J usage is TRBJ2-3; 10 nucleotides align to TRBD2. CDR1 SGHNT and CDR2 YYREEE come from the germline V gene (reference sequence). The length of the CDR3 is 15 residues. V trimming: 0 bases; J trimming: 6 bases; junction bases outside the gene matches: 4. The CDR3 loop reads CASSLEREGRDTQYF. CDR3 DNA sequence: TGTGCCAGCAGCTTGGAGCGGGAGGGGAGGGATACGCAGTATTTT.

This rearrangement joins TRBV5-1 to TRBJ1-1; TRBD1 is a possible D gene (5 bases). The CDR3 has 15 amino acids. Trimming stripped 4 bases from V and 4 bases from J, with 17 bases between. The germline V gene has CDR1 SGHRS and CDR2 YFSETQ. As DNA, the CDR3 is TGCGCCAGCAGCCAGGAGAGGGGAGGAAGCACTGAAGCTTTCTTT. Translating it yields CASSQERGGSTEAFF.

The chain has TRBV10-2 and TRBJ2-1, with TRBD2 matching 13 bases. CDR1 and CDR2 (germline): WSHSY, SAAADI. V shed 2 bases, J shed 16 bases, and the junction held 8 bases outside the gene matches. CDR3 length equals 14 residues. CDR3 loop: CASSETSGRAVHFF. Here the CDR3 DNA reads TGCGCCAGCAGTGAGACTAGCGGGAGGGCCGTGCACTTCTTC.

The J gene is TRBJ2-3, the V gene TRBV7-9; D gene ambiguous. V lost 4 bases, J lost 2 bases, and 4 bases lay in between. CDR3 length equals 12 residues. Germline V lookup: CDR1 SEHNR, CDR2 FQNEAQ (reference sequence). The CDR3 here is CASSSYTDTQYF. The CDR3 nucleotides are TGTGCCAGCAGCTCCTACACAGATACGCAGTATTTT.